Below are 17 T cell receptor beta chains sequenced from a single sample in a study of blood T cells in healthy people across ages. Combining a sample-barcoded 5' primer with a J-beta primer mix, a second PCR ran for 7 to 11 cycles. TCRdb ran MiXCR on the 5' RACE reads and lists one entry per CDR3 protein. The repertoire holds over a million distinct CDR3 sequences, with roughly 24% as singletons. The same data also went into a second study, on T cells of mothers and their children.

Sequencing was done on a sample of blood. The receptors were gathered from a girl aged 2 to 10 in good health.

The chain carries TRBV28 and TRBJ2-7, with D perhaps given as TRBD1 or TRBD2 (5 bases each). Germline lookup yields CDR1 MDHEN and CDR2 SYDVKM. V shed 3 bases and J shed 3 bases, with 9 bases lying between them. The CDR3 runs 13 residues. The CDR3 here is CASSLGDRYEQYF. Written as DNA, the CDR3 is TGTGCCAGCAGTTTGGGGGATCGCTACGAGCAGTACTTC.

CDR3 nucleotide sequence: TGTGCCAGCAGCCCCTTGTTTTGGACTAGCGGGAGGAATCCATACGAGCAGTACTTC. Protein product: CASSPLFWTSGRNPYEQYF. V usage is TRBV11-2 and J usage is TRBJ2-7; 14 bases align to TRBD2. The CDR3 extends over 19 amino acids. V was clipped by 5 bases and J by 4 bases; unmatched bases: 16. The germline gives CDR1 SGHAT, CDR2 FQNNGV.

A single count supports this clonotype. The CDR3 is CASSLDRAYQPQHF. CDR3 in DNA: TGTGCCAGCAGCTTGGACAGGGCCTATCAGCCCCAGCATTTT. The genes are TRBV11-2 and TRBJ1-5; 8 nucleotides align to TRBD1. The CDR3 runs to 14 residues. V trimming: 3 bases; J trimming: 5 bases; junction bases outside the gene matches: 3. Germline loops: CDR1 SGHAT, CDR2 FQNNGV.

This rearrangement joins TRBV12-3 or TRBV12-4 to TRBJ1-1; D remains unclear. CDR3 size: 12 residues. Trimming took 6 bases from V and 6 from J, leaving 11 bases between them. The CDR3 DNA is TGTGCCAGCAGCACCAACAACCCTGAAGCTTTCTTT. Encoded protein: CASSTNNPEAFF.

The V call is TRBV12-3 or TRBV12-4, the J call TRBJ2-7, with a possible D match to TRBD1 (5 bases). Trimming left V 0 bases short and J 5 bases short, with 8 bases between. The CDR3 spans 13 residues. As DNA, the CDR3 is TGTGCCAGCAGTTTAGCCCCAGGGCACGAGCAGTACTTC. Protein: CASSLAPGHEQYF.

The gene calls are TRBV12-3 or TRBV12-4 and TRBJ2-7; weak D call: TRBD1 (6 bases). This CDR3 has 14 amino acids. Trimming shortened V by 3 bases and J by 7 bases, and 16 bases separated the two germline ends. The CDR3 loop is CASSFTGTSGEQYF. CDR3 in DNA: TGTGCCAGCAGTTTCACCGGGACAAGTGGAGAGCAGTACTTC.

J is TRBJ2-5 and V is TRBV12-3 or TRBV12-4; D not certain. Near its end, the DNA agrees better with TRBJ2-7, so the J call may be wrong. The CDR3 contains 12 residues. CDR3 coding DNA: TGTGCCAGCAGTTTCCCCGACTACGAGCAGTACTTC. This gives the protein CASSFPDYEQYF.

This chain uses TRBV9 with TRBJ2-7, with no clear D. V lost 7 bases and J 5 bases, leaving 16 bases between the germline ends. This CDR3 contains 13 residues. Germline V gives CDR1 SGDLS, CDR2 YYNGEE. The CDR3 spells CASGSTGLDEQYF. The DNA for the CDR3 is TGTGCCAGCGGGTCGACCGGTCTCGACGAGCAGTACTTC. Looking up the rest from reference TRBV9 and TRBJ2-7 gives the full variable domain: DSGVTQTPKHLITATGQRVTLRCSPRSGDLSVYWYQQSLDQGLQFLIQYYNGEERAKGNILERFSAQQFPDLHSELNLSSLELGDSALYFCASGSTGLDEQYFGPGTRLTVT.

This clonotype was counted many times. The genes are TRBV4-2 and TRBJ1-6; 7 bases fit TRBD1. CDR3 length: 16 residues. Germline CDR1 and CDR2: LGHNA and YNFKEQ. V lost 2 bases, J lost 8 bases, and 9 bases stayed unmatched. As DNA, the CDR3 is TGTGCCAGCAGCCAATTCGGAGGGGGCAGGGATTCACCCCTCCACTTT. Translated: CASSQFGGGRDSPLHF.

V and J are TRBV5-1 and TRBJ2-1, with D hard to call. CDR3 length: 12 amino acids. Germline-derived CDR1 and CDR2 are SGHRS and YFSETQ. V was shortened by 0 bases and J by 9 bases, with 7 bases between the two germline ends. The CDR3 loop is CASSLVEAEQFF. The DNA of the CDR3 is TGCGCCAGCAGCTTGGTTGAGGCTGAGCAGTTCTTC.

This clonotype was recorded a few times. V gene TRBV7-8 combines with J gene TRBJ2-7; D is possibly TRBD1 (6 bases). In germline, CDR1 is SGHVS, CDR2 FQNEAQ. The ends were cut back, 5 bases at V and 3 bases at J, with 20 bases in the middle. The CDR3 has 16 residues. CDR3 bases: TGTGCCAGCAGCCCGCCGGACAGCAACCAATACTACGAGCAGTACTTC. This translates into CASSPPDSNQYYEQYF.

The chain recombines TRBV20-1 with TRBJ1-2; D not resolved. Trimming took 0 bases from V and 5 from J, leaving 10 bases between them. The CDR3 contains 13 residues. Germline V CDR1 and CDR2: DFQATT, SNEGSKA (reference sequence). In DNA form, the CDR3 reads TGCAGTGCTAGAGATATCGGGAAGTATGGCTACACCTTC. This codes for CSARDIGKYGYTF.

This chain links TRBV7-9 with TRBJ2-7; 10 bases agree with TRBD2. The germline V gene encodes CDR1 SEHNR and CDR2 FQNEAQ (reference sequence). There are 19 residues in the CDR3. Trimming cost V 5 bases and J 7 bases; bases outside gene matches: 23. The CDR3 DNA sequence: TGTGCCAGCAGCCCTAATTGGACAGGGTTACTAGCGGGACCCCTTGAGCAGTACTTC. Translating gives CASSPNWTGLLAGPLEQYF.

The V call is TRBV11-2, the J call TRBJ2-1, with TRBD1 matching 10 bases. The DNA end lines up better with TRBJ2-7; the J call may be wrong. The length of the CDR3 is 13 residues. CDR1 and CDR2 (germline): SGHAT, FQNNGV. The CDR3 coding sequence is TGTGCCAGCACCCGGGACAGGGGTTACGAGCAGTACTTC. Its protein product is CASTRDRGYEQYF.

This rearrangement joins TRBV7-9 to TRBJ2-5; D perhaps matches TRBD2 (7 bases). The J call is uncertain, as TRBJ2-1 better fits the DNA end. Germline assignment: CDR1 SEHNR and CDR2 FQNEAQ (reference sequence). This CDR3 region has 16 residues. DNA of the CDR3: TGTGCCAGCAGCTCGAATAGGGGGAGGGCCTGGGGTGAGCAGTTCTTC. It translates to CASSSNRGRAWGEQFF.

The chain recombines TRBV28 with TRBJ2-6; D is unclear. CDR1 is MDHEN and CDR2 is SYDVKM in the germline V gene. The CDR3 sequence is 14 residues long. V was shortened by 5 bases and J by 0 bases, with 5 bases between the two germline ends. The CDR3 nucleotides read TGTGCCAGCAGTCATATCTCTGGGGCCAACGTCCTGACTTTC. Amino acid sequence: CASSHISGANVLTF.

The chain joins TRBV5-1 to TRBJ2-1; TRBD1 matches at 7 bases. Germline values: CDR1 SGHRS, CDR2 YFSETQ. V dropped 0 bases and J dropped 10; count of bases not matched to a gene: 7. The CDR3 length is 14 residues. The CDR3 DNA is TGCGCCAGCAGCTTGGGACAGGGTTTTATGGAGCAGTTCTTC. It yields the protein CASSLGQGFMEQFF.